One T cell receptor (beta chain) is described in this entry. Recruits, aged about 18 to 90 years, lived in around 24 US areas. A PCR-confirmed or clinician-diagnosed COVID-19 case had contacted exposed participants within 2 weeks of entry. Source study methods: Counts of nucleated cells, estimated from reference gene primer amplification, were obtained. The assay was immunoSEQ multiplex PCR, and TCRdb's table has in-frame clones only and misses some. D and trimming were read from the DNA, whereas the V and J calls and clone size are those reported in that table. The table shows roughly 400,000 clones, with over 75% occurring only once. These data are taken from a study of blood T cell repertoires in COVID-19. The V and J ends lost 5 bases and 2 bases, in that order; junction bases with no gene match: 2. CDR3 length equals 15 residues. The germline V gene has CDR1 SGHVS and CDR2 FNYEAQ.

The sample comprised PBMCs or T cells enriched from blood (not recorded which). The chain combines TRBV7-6 with TRBJ2-5; 13 positions agree with TRBD2. The receptor was derived from a woman between 18 and 29 years old who had been exposed to COVID-19. The CDR3 reads CASSRLAGGQETQYF. The CDR3 nucleotides are TGTGCCAGCAGCCGACTAGCGGGGGGACAAGAGACCCAGTACTTC.